These 3 T cell receptor beta chains were all obtained from the same sample, sequenced in a study of identical twins. Using its own MiXCR run on the 5' RACE reads, TCRdb lists one record per CDR3 protein. The table shows 1.5 million or so distinct CDR3 sequences, with about 30% occurring only once. The sequenced sample consisted of cord blood. The receptor source for this set is a newborn girl in good health.

CDR3 bases: TGTGCCAGCAGTTACGGGACAGGGATGTATGGCTACACCTTC. Residues: CASSYGTGMYGYTF. This chain uses TRBV6-2 or TRBV6-3 with TRBJ1-2; 9 bases align to TRBD1. Germline CDR1 MNHEY, CDR2 SVGEGT. The junction had 3 bases not matched to a gene; V was cut back by 2 bases and J by 5 bases. This CDR3 contains 14 residues.

This clonotype showed up just a few times. The chain recombines TRBV10-3 with TRBJ2-4, with 9 bases that match TRBD2. The end of the DNA fits TRBJ2-5 better, so the J call may be wrong. The CDR3 length is 16 residues. The germline V gene has CDR1 ENHRY and CDR2 SYGVKD. DNA of the CDR3: TGTGCCATCAGTGAGAAAATGACTAGCGGCCAAGAGACCCAGTACTTC. This codes for CAISEKMTSGQETQYF.

In this sample, this clonotype turned up a few times. The chain employs TRBV5-6 and TRBJ1-2, with no clear D. Trimming took off 0 bases at V and 1 base at J, with 7 bases between the two ends. The CDR3 extends over 14 amino acids. The germline gives CDR1 SGHDT, CDR2 YYEEEE. The DNA for the CDR3 is TGTGCCAGCAGCTTGGTGGCGAATAACTATGGCTACACCTTC. It is translated as CASSLVANNYGYTF.